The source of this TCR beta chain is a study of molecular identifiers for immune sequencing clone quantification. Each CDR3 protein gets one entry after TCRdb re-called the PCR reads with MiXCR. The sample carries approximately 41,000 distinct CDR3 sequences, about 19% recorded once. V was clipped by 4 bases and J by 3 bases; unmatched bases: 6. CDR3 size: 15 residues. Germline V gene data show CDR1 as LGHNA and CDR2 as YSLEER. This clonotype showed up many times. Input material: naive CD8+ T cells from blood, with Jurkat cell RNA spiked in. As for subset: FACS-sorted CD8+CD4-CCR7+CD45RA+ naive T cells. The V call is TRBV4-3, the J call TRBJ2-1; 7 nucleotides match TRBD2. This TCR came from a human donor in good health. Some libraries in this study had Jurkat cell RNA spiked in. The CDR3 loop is CASSLGAGVYNEQFF. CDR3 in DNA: TGCGCCAGCAGCCTTGGGGCGGGGGTCTACAATGAGCAGTTCTTC.